The entry that follows covers one T cell receptor beta chain sequence. The Seattle site enrolled patients during active infection and followed them longitudinally. CDR1 SGHNT and CDR2 YYREEE come from the germline V gene (reference sequence). The CDR3 is made up of 18 amino acids. V lost 4 bases, J lost 1 base, and 21 bases lay in between. These data are taken from a study of blood T cell repertoires in COVID-19. At the level of the study: Acute and convalescent COVID-19 samples came from the United States, Italy and Spain. T cells, B-cell-depleted T cells, or PBMCs supplied cDNA or gDNA.

Authors' processing steps: Reference gene primer amplification in the assay estimated nucleated cell counts. Repertoires were generated with immunoSEQ multiplex PCR, while TCRdb's copy carries only in-frame clones and drops some. V, J and clone size are taken as reported in that table, and D and trimming were inferred from the DNA itself. The table lists roughly 180,000 clones, 79% of them singletons. The V call is TRBV5-4, the J call TRBJ2-1, with a weak D call TRBD1 (5 bases). This TCR was sampled from a woman aged 60-75 years with COVID-19, enrolled during active disease. The sequencing input was peripheral blood. The CDR3 reads CASSISPTRVGSYNEQFF. In nucleotides, the CDR3 is TGTGCCAGCAGCATCTCCCCCACCAGGGTGGGGTCCTACAATGAGCAGTTCTTC.